The 25 T cell receptor beta chains given below trace back to one sample, sequenced in a study of identifying expanded T cells in peripheral blood. The protocol was immunoSEQ multiplex PCR, while the TCRdb copy is restricted to in-frame clones and leaves out a portion. The data hold some 100,000 clones, with about nine tenths observed a single time. The sample taken for sequencing was blood. The receptor source for this set is a person aged 18 to 69 in good health.

The chain combines TRBV27 with TRBJ2-5; weak D call: TRBD2 (5 bases). The CDR3 is 13 amino acids. The germline V gene encodes CDR1 MNHEY and CDR2 SMNVEV (reference sequence). V was clipped by 6 bases and J by 5 bases, with 13 bases between them. The CDR3: CASSSTRTETQYF. CDR3 in DNA: TGTGCCAGCAGCTCAACTAGGACCGAGACCCAGTACTTC.

This CDR3 is CASSQDDRERQTQYF. CDR3 DNA: TGTGCCAGCAGCCAGGATGACAGGGAGAGGCAGACCCAGTACTTC. The rearrangement links TRBV7-9 to TRBJ2-5; 7 positions agree with TRBD1. CDR1 is SEHNR, CDR2 FQNEAQ, per germline (reference sequence). The junction had 12 bases not matched to a gene; V was cut back by 5 bases and J by 6 bases. The CDR3 has 15 residues.

The table lists this clone with a few counts. The CDR3 DNA follows: TGTGCCAGCAGCCGATATCGAAGTAGCAATCAGCCCCAGCATTTT. Protein sequence: CASSRYRSSNQPQHF. V gene TRBV28 combines with J gene TRBJ1-5, with D hard to call. Germline V CDR1 and CDR2: MDHEN, SYDVKM. This CDR3 contains 15 residues. V was clipped by 6 bases and J by 0 bases, with 12 bases between them.

The chain couples TRBV5-6 to TRBJ2-4, with a weak D call TRBD1 (5 bases). Germline assignment: CDR1 SGHDT and CDR2 YYEEEE. This CDR3 has 15 amino acids. Trimming removed 2 bases from V and 0 bases from J, with 9 bases in between. CDR3 in amino acids: CASSFRALAKNIQYF. CDR3 bases: TGTGCCAGCAGCTTCAGGGCCTTAGCCAAAAACATTCAGTACTTC. Full variable domain (remainder filled in from reference TRBV5-6 and TRBJ2-4): DAGVTQSPTHLIKTRGQQVTLRCSPKSGHDTVSWYQQALGQGPQFIFQYYEEEERQRGNFPDRFSGHQFPNYSSELNVNALLLGDSALYLCASSFRALAKNIQYFGAGTRLSVL.

The chain employs TRBV7-2 and TRBJ2-2; TRBD2 matches at 10 bases. This CDR3 is 16 amino acids long. Germline lookup yields CDR1 SGHTA and CDR2 FQGNSA. V was clipped by 4 bases and J by 4 bases; unmatched bases: 6. The chain's CDR3 is CASSWTSGGGTGELFF. The CDR3 region has the DNA TGTGCCAGCAGCTGGACTAGCGGAGGGGGCACCGGGGAGCTGTTTTTT.

The sample holds a few counts of this clone. The rearrangement uses TRBV4-3 and TRBJ2-2; 7 bases agree with TRBD2. With V trimmed by 0 bases and J by 1 base, 14 bases remained unmatched. CDR1 and CDR2 (germline): LGHNA, YSLEER. CDR3 length equals 20 residues. In nucleotides, the CDR3 is TGCGCCAGCAGCCAAGAGTGGACTAGTATGGGGAACTTGAACACCGGGGAGCTGTTTTTT. Its translation: CASSQEWTSMGNLNTGELFF.

This clone was seen just once. The V gene is TRBV18, the J gene TRBJ2-7, with TRBD1 matching 9 bases. Germline CDR1 is KGHSH and CDR2 is LQKENI. The junction had 7 bases not matched to a gene; V was cut back by 8 bases and J by 5 bases. CDR3 size: 13 residues. The CDR3 DNA reads TGTGCCAGCCGGGGACAGGGAGGTAACGAGCAGTACTTC. It yields the protein CASRGQGGNEQYF.

The chain employs TRBV4-3 and TRBJ1-2; unclear D gene. This CDR3 contains 17 residues. Germline values: CDR1 LGHNA, CDR2 YSLEER. Trimming took 4 bases from V and 3 from J, leaving 21 bases between them. DNA of the CDR3: TGCGCCAGCAGCCCCCGAAGGAGGGTCGGTCTGGACTATGGCTACACCTTC. Protein product: CASSPRRRVGLDYGYTF.

For the CDR3, the DNA is TGTGCCAGCAGCTTGGGGCAGGAAGCTTTCTTT. It yields the protein CASSLGQEAFF. The gene calls are TRBV7-9 and TRBJ1-1; possibly TRBD1 for D (5 bases). Deletions cut 3 bases from V and 8 bases from J, with 7 bases between. The germline V gene has CDR1 SEHNR and CDR2 FQNEAQ (reference sequence). The CDR3 runs 11 residues.

The rearrangement links TRBV10-3 to TRBJ1-1; no definite D call. This CDR3 is built from 13 residues. Germline-derived CDR1 and CDR2 are ENHRY and SYGVKD. Trimming cost V 5 bases and J 10 bases, with 17 bases left between them. The CDR3 DNA sequence: TGTGCCATCAGTCCGAATAGTCTCCAAGGAGCTTTCTTT. Amino acid sequence: CAISPNSLQGAFF.

On this clone: Other DNA sequences from this sample encode an identical CDR3 as well. V gene TRBV29-1 combines with J gene TRBJ2-5, with 11 bases identical to TRBD2. CDR1 and CDR2 from the germline V gene are SQVTM and ANQGSEA. This CDR3 spans 14 amino acids. V trimming: 6 bases; J trimming: 1 base; junction bases outside the gene matches: 4. The CDR3 loop is CSVELAGGQETQYF. DNA for the CDR3: TGCAGCGTGGAGCTAGCGGGAGGCCAAGAGACCCAGTACTTC.

This clone was counted between two and nine times. The chain links TRBV10-1 to TRBJ2-7; a possible D gene is TRBD1 (6 bases). The CDR3 runs to 14 residues. The V end lost 3 bases, the J end lost 4 bases, and 13 bases lay between the germline ends. The germline V gene has CDR1 WNHNN and CDR2 SYGVQD (reference sequence). The CDR3 nucleotides are TGCGCCAGCAGTGACCCGGGACATTCTTACGAGCAGTACTTC. It encodes CASSDPGHSYEQYF.

The rearrangement uses TRBV7-2 and TRBJ2-7; the D is unclear. Trimming cost V 0 bases and J 3 bases, with 12 bases left between them. The CDR3 runs 15 residues. The V gene's germline CDR1 is SGHTA and CDR2 FQGNSA. In nucleotides, the CDR3 is TGTGCCAGCAGCTTAGCGGGGAACTTCGGCTACGAGCAGTACTTC. As protein: CASSLAGNFGYEQYF.

Written as DNA, the CDR3 is TGTGCCAGCAGTCCCCTAGCGGGAGAAGATGAGCAGTTCTTC. Protein product: CASSPLAGEDEQFF. The rearrangement uses TRBV2 and TRBJ2-1; TRBD2 matches 10 bases. From germline, CDR1 is SNHLY and CDR2 FYNNEI. The CDR3 loop spans 14 amino acids. With 5 bases clipped from V and 8 bases from J, the junction kept 6 bases outside the gene matches.

There are a few counts of this clone. The chain employs TRBV28 and TRBJ1-5; D perhaps matches TRBD1 (5 bases). This CDR3 is 12 amino acids long. CDR1 is MDHEN, CDR2 SYDVKM, per germline. V lost 8 bases and J 1 base, leaving 6 bases between the germline ends. DNA of the CDR3: TGTGCCAGCCAGGGCAGCAATCAGCCCCAGCATTTT. Amino acids: CASQGSNQPQHF.

CDR3 in amino acids: CASSPQRVGVNEQFF. The CDR3 bases are TGTGCCAGCAGCCCCCAGCGGGTCGGGGTCAATGAGCAGTTCTTC. The chain is built from TRBV7-9 and TRBJ2-1; D may be TRBD2 (6 bases). V dropped 5 bases and J dropped 6 bases, with 17 bases sitting between them. CDR1 SEHNR and CDR2 FQNEAQ come from the germline V gene (reference sequence). This CDR3 is 15 amino acids long. The whole variable domain, remainder taken from reference TRBV7-9 and TRBJ2-1, is DTGVSQNPRHKITKRGQNVTFRCDPISEHNRLYWYRQTLGQGPEFLTYFQNEAQLEKSRLLSDRFSAERPKGSFSTLEIQRTEQGDSAMYLCASSPQRVGVNEQFFGPGTRLTVL.

The V call is TRBV21-1, the J call TRBJ1-3. TRBV21-1 is a pseudogene segment. The CDR3 spans 15 residues. Written as DNA, the CDR3 is TGTGCCAGCAGCAAAACGAGGTTCTCTGGAAACACCATATATTTT. Its translation is CASSKTRFSGNTIYF.

A single count supports this clone. The chain couples TRBV23-1 to TRBJ2-3; TRBD1 aligns across 10 bases. TRBV23-1 is an ORF, and what it does is uncertain. With V trimmed by 0 bases and J by 3 bases, 12 bases remained unmatched. This CDR3 has 19 amino acids. In nucleotides, the CDR3 is TGCGCCAGCAGTCAATCCGATCCGGGACAGGGGAAGTTAACAGATACGCAGTATTTT. Amino acid sequence: CASSQSDPGQGKLTDTQYF.

The chain joins TRBV9 to TRBJ1-6, with 8 bases lining up with TRBD1. V lost 4 bases to trimming and J lost 12 bases; unmatched junction nucleotides: 12. Germline V gives CDR1 SGDLS, CDR2 YYNGEE. The CDR3 totals 15 residues. The DNA for the CDR3 is TGTGCCAGCAGCACAAGTGGACAGGGTCGAGGACCCCTCCACTTT. Amino acids: CASSTSGQGRGPLHF.

The chain combines TRBV19 with TRBJ1-1; a weak D match, TRBD1 (5 bases). This CDR3 region has 14 residues. The V gene's germline CDR1 is LNHDA and CDR2 SQIVND (reference sequence). Trimming took off 1 base at V and 4 bases at J, with 10 bases between the two ends. CDR3 sequence (DNA): TGTGCCAGTAGTATAGTCCCAGGGTCCACTGAAGCTTTCTTT. Its protein product is CASSIVPGSTEAFF.

CDR3 amino acids: CASSPGQGDEQYF. CDR3 nucleotide sequence: TGTGCCAGCAGCCCGGGACAGGGGGACGAGCAGTACTTC. The rearrangement joins TRBV7-8 to TRBJ2-7; 11 nucleotides align to TRBD1. The junction had 2 bases not matched to a gene; V was cut back by 5 bases and J by 5 bases. This CDR3 comprises 13 residues. The germline V gene encodes CDR1 SGHVS and CDR2 FQNEAQ.

The rearrangement uses TRBV4-1 and TRBJ1-1; no clear D gene. Germline V gene lookup returns CDR1 MGHRA and CDR2 YSYEKL. The CDR3 sequence is 13 residues long. The V and J ends lost 0 bases and 11 bases respectively, with 13 bases between them. The CDR3 coding sequence is TGCGCCAGCAGCCAAGATCAAGTGGGAGGGGCTTTCTTT. Protein: CASSQDQVGGAFF.

The chain has TRBV9 and TRBJ1-1; 9 bases map to TRBD1. V shed 5 bases and J 4 bases; nucleotides not matched to a gene: 6. This CDR3 comprises 14 residues. Germline CDR1 reads SGDLS; CDR2 reads YYNGEE. The CDR3 DNA reads as TGTGCCAGCAGTGCCGGGACAGGGAGCACTGAAGCTTTCTTT. Amino acids: CASSAGTGSTEAFF.

The chain recombines TRBV19 with TRBJ2-7; D unclear. The CDR3 spans 13 residues. Germline assignment: CDR1 LNHDA and CDR2 SQIVND (reference sequence). V was cut by 4 bases and J by 5 bases, with 12 bases left in between. CDR3 region: CASSTTEVDEQYF. In DNA form, the CDR3 reads TGTGCCAGTAGTACCACCGAGGTTGACGAGCAGTACTTC.

This clone was recorded only once. The chain recombines TRBV30 with TRBJ1-1; possibly TRBD1 for D (5 bases). There are 14 residues in the CDR3. CDR1 GTSNPN and CDR2 SVGIG come from the germline V gene (reference sequence). Trimming left V 4 bases short and J 1 base short, with 13 bases between. For the CDR3, the DNA is TGTGCCTGGATGGGAGCCCAGGGGAACACTGAAGCTTTCTTT. This codes for CAWMGAQGNTEAFF. The entire variable domain, with the rest obtained from reference TRBV30 and TRBJ1-1, is as follows: SQTIHQWPATLVQPVGSPLSLECTVEGTSNPNLYWYRQAAGRGLQLLFYSVGIGQISSEVPQNLSASRPQDRQFILSSKKLLLSDSGFYLCAWMGAQGNTEAFFGQGTRLTVV.